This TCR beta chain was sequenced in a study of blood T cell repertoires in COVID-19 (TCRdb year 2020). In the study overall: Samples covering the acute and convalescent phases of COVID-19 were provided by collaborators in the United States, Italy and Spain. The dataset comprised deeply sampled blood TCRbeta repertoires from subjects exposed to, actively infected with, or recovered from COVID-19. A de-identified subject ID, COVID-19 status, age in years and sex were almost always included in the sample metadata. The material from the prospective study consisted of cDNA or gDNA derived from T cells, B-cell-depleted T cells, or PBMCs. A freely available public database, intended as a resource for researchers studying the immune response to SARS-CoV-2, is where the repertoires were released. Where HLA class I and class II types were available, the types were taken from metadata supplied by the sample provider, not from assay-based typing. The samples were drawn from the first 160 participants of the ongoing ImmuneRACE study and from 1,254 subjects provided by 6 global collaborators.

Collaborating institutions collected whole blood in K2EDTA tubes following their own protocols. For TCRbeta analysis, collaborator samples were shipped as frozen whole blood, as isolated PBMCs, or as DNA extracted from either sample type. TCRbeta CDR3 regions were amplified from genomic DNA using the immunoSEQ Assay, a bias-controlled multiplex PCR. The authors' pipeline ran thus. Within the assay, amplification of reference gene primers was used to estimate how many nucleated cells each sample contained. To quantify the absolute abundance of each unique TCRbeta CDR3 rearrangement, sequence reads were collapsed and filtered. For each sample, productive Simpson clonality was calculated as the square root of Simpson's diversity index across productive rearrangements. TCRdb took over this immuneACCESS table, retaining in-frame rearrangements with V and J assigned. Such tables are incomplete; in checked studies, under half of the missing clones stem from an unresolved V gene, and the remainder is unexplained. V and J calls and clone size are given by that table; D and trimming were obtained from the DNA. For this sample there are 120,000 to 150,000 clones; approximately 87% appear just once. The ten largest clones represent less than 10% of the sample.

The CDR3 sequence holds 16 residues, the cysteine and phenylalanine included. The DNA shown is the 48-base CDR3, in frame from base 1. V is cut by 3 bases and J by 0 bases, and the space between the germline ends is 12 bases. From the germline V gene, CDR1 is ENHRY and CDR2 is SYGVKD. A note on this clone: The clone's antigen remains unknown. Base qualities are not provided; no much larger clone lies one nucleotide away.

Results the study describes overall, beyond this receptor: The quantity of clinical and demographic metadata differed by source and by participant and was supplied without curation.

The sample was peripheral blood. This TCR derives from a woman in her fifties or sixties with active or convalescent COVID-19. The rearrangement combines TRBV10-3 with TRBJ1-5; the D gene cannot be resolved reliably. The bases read TGTGCCATCAGTGAAACCAGGCTGTATAGCAATCAGCCCCAGCATTTT. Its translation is CAISETRLYSNQPQHF.